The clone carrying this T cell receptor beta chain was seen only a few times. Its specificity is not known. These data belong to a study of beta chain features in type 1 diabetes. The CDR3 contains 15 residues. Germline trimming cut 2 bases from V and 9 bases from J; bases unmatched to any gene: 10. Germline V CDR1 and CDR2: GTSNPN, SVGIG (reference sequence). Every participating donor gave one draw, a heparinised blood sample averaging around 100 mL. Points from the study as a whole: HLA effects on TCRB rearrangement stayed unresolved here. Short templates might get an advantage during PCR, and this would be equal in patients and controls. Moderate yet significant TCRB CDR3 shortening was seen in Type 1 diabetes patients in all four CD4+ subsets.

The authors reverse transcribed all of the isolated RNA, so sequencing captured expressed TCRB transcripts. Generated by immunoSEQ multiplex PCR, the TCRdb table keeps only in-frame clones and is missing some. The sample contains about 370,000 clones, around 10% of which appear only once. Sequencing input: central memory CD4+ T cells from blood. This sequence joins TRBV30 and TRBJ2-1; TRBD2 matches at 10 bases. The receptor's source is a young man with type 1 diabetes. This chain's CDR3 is CAWSMSGRARGEQFF. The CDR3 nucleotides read TGTGCCTGGAGTATGAGCGGGAGGGCGCGGGGTGAGCAGTTCTTC.